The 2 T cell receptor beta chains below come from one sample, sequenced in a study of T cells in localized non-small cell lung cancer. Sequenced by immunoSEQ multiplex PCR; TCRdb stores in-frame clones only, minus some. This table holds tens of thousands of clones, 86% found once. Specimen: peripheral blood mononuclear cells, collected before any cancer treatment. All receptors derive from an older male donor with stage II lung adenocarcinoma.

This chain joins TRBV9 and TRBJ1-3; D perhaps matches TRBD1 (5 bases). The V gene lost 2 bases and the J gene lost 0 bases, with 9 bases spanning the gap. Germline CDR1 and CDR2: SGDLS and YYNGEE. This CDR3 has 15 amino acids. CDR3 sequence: CASSVTGGSGNTIYF. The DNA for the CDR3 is TGTGCCAGCAGCGTGACGGGGGGCTCTGGAAACACCATATATTTT.

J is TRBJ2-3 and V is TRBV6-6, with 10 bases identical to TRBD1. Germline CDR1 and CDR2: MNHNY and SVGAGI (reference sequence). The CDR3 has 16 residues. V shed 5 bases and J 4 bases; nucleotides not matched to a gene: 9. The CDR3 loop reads CASSTRGDRGADTQYF. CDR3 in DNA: TGTGCCAGCAGTACTCGCGGGGACAGGGGCGCAGATACGCAGTATTTT.